The clone carrying this T cell receptor (beta chain) was picked up one time. Clones were read by immunoSEQ multiplex PCR, and TCRdb kept only the in-frame ones, dropping some. This table has approximately 170,000 clones, approximately 85% appearing once. The sample comes from a study of blood T cell repertoires in COVID-19. Trimming pared 5 bases from V and 0 bases from J, leaving 20 bases between. CDR1 is MNHEY, CDR2 SMNVEV, per germline (reference sequence). The CDR3 is 18 residues long. The material sequenced was peripheral blood. The chain couples TRBV27 to TRBJ1-3, with D perhaps matching TRBD1 (6 bases). The source of this sequence is a man at least 80 years old with COVID-19, enrolled during active disease. CDR3 region: CASSPSFSRGGSGNTIYF. The CDR3 coding sequence is TGTGCCAGCAGTCCGTCCTTTTCGCGAGGGGGCTCTGGAAACACCATATATTTT.